Described below is a single TCR beta chain sequence and its context. As processed by the authors: By means of reference gene primer amplification, nucleated cell counts were estimated. Clones were sequenced by immunoSEQ multiplex PCR, and TCRdb holds only the in-frame ones, with some missing. The DNA gave D and trimming, while V, J and clone size come from that table. The table has roughly 33,000 clones, around 84% seen once. This entry is derived from a study of blood T cell repertoires in COVID-19. Study overall: Samples taken during acute and convalescent COVID-19 were collected in the United States, Italy and Spain. The analysed material was cDNA or gDNA that came from T cells, B-cell-depleted T cells, or PBMCs.

Trimming shortened V by 3 bases and J by 8 bases, and 14 bases separated the two germline ends. CDR3 length: 13 amino acids. Germline V gene lookup returns CDR1 SGHNT and CDR2 YYREEE (reference sequence). This receptor was obtained from a human donor with acute or convalescent COVID-19. The donor label of this sample is uncertain. The V gene is TRBV5-4, the J gene TRBJ1-2, with D maybe TRBD1 (5 bases). Sequencing was carried out using peripheral blood. The CDR3 is CASSSGVSPGYTF. CDR3 DNA: TGTGCCAGCAGCTCGGGGGTCTCTCCAGGCTACACCTTC.